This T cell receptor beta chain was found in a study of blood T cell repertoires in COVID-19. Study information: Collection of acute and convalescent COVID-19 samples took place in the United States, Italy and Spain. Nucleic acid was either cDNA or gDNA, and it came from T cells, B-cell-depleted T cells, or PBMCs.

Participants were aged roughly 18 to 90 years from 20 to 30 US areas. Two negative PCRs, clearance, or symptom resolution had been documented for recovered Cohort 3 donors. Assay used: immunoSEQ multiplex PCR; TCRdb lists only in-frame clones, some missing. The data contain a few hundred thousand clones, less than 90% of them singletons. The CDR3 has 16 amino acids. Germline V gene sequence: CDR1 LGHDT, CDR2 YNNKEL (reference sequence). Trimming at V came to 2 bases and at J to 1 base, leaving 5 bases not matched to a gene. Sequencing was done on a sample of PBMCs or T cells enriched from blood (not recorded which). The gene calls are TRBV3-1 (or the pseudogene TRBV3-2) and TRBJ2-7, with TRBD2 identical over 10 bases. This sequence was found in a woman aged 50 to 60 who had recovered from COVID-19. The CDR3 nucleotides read TGTGCCAGCAGCCAAATTAGCGGGGGGTTATCCTACGAGCAGTACTTC. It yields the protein CASSQISGGLSYEQYF.